This T cell receptor (beta chain) was recovered during a study of cytomegalovirus exposure and HLA in healthy donors. General study results and limits: Indistinguishability led to the exclusion of some V segments, TRBV6-2 and TRBV6-3 included. Relative to the approximately 700-donor mean, N-insertions were reportedly fewer in an Asian-associated ancestry cluster in a later analysis. Some TCR beta chains (over 150 of them) were listed as cytomegalovirus-associated.

In regard to this clone: Its antigen is unknown.

The PCR was carried out with 60 Vbeta primers and 13 Jbeta primers. Assay: immunoSEQ multiplex PCR; the TCRdb copy retains only in-frame clones and omits some. The table records over 150,000 clones, about 77% of them present only once. Trimming took 0 bases from V and 1 from J, leaving 5 bases between them. The CDR3 sequence is 14 residues long. The germline V gene has CDR1 SGHNT and CDR2 YYREEE (reference sequence). The gene calls are TRBV5-4 and TRBJ2-1; D is unclear. The clonotype was recovered from a male donor in good health and CMV-seropositive. The sequenced material came from PBMCs. CDR3 coding DNA: TGTGCCAGCAGCTTGGGTCTATCCTACAATGAGCAGTTCTTC. Translated, it gives CASSLGLSYNEQFF.